This TCR beta chain was found in a study of T cell repertoires in ileal Crohn's disease. Sequenced by immunoSEQ multiplex PCR; TCRdb stores in-frame clones only, minus some. Counted here are around 2,700 clones, approximately 80% occurring once; the ten biggest clones make up about an eighth. Study-level results: Compared with CD4 T cells, sorted CD8 cells carried more expanded clones.

On this clone: Its antigen remains unknown.

This CDR3 comprises 13 residues. Germline CDR1 is SNHLY and CDR2 is FYNNEI. V lost 3 bases to trimming and J lost 8 bases, with 13 bases between them. The receptor was isolated from an adult with Crohn's disease. The source material was ileal tissue. The chain carries TRBV2 and TRBJ1-2; possible D gene TRBD1, 6 bases. DNA of the CDR3: TGTGCCAGCAGTGATGGGGGGGCTGGGGGCTACACCTTC. It codes for CASSDGGAGGYTF.